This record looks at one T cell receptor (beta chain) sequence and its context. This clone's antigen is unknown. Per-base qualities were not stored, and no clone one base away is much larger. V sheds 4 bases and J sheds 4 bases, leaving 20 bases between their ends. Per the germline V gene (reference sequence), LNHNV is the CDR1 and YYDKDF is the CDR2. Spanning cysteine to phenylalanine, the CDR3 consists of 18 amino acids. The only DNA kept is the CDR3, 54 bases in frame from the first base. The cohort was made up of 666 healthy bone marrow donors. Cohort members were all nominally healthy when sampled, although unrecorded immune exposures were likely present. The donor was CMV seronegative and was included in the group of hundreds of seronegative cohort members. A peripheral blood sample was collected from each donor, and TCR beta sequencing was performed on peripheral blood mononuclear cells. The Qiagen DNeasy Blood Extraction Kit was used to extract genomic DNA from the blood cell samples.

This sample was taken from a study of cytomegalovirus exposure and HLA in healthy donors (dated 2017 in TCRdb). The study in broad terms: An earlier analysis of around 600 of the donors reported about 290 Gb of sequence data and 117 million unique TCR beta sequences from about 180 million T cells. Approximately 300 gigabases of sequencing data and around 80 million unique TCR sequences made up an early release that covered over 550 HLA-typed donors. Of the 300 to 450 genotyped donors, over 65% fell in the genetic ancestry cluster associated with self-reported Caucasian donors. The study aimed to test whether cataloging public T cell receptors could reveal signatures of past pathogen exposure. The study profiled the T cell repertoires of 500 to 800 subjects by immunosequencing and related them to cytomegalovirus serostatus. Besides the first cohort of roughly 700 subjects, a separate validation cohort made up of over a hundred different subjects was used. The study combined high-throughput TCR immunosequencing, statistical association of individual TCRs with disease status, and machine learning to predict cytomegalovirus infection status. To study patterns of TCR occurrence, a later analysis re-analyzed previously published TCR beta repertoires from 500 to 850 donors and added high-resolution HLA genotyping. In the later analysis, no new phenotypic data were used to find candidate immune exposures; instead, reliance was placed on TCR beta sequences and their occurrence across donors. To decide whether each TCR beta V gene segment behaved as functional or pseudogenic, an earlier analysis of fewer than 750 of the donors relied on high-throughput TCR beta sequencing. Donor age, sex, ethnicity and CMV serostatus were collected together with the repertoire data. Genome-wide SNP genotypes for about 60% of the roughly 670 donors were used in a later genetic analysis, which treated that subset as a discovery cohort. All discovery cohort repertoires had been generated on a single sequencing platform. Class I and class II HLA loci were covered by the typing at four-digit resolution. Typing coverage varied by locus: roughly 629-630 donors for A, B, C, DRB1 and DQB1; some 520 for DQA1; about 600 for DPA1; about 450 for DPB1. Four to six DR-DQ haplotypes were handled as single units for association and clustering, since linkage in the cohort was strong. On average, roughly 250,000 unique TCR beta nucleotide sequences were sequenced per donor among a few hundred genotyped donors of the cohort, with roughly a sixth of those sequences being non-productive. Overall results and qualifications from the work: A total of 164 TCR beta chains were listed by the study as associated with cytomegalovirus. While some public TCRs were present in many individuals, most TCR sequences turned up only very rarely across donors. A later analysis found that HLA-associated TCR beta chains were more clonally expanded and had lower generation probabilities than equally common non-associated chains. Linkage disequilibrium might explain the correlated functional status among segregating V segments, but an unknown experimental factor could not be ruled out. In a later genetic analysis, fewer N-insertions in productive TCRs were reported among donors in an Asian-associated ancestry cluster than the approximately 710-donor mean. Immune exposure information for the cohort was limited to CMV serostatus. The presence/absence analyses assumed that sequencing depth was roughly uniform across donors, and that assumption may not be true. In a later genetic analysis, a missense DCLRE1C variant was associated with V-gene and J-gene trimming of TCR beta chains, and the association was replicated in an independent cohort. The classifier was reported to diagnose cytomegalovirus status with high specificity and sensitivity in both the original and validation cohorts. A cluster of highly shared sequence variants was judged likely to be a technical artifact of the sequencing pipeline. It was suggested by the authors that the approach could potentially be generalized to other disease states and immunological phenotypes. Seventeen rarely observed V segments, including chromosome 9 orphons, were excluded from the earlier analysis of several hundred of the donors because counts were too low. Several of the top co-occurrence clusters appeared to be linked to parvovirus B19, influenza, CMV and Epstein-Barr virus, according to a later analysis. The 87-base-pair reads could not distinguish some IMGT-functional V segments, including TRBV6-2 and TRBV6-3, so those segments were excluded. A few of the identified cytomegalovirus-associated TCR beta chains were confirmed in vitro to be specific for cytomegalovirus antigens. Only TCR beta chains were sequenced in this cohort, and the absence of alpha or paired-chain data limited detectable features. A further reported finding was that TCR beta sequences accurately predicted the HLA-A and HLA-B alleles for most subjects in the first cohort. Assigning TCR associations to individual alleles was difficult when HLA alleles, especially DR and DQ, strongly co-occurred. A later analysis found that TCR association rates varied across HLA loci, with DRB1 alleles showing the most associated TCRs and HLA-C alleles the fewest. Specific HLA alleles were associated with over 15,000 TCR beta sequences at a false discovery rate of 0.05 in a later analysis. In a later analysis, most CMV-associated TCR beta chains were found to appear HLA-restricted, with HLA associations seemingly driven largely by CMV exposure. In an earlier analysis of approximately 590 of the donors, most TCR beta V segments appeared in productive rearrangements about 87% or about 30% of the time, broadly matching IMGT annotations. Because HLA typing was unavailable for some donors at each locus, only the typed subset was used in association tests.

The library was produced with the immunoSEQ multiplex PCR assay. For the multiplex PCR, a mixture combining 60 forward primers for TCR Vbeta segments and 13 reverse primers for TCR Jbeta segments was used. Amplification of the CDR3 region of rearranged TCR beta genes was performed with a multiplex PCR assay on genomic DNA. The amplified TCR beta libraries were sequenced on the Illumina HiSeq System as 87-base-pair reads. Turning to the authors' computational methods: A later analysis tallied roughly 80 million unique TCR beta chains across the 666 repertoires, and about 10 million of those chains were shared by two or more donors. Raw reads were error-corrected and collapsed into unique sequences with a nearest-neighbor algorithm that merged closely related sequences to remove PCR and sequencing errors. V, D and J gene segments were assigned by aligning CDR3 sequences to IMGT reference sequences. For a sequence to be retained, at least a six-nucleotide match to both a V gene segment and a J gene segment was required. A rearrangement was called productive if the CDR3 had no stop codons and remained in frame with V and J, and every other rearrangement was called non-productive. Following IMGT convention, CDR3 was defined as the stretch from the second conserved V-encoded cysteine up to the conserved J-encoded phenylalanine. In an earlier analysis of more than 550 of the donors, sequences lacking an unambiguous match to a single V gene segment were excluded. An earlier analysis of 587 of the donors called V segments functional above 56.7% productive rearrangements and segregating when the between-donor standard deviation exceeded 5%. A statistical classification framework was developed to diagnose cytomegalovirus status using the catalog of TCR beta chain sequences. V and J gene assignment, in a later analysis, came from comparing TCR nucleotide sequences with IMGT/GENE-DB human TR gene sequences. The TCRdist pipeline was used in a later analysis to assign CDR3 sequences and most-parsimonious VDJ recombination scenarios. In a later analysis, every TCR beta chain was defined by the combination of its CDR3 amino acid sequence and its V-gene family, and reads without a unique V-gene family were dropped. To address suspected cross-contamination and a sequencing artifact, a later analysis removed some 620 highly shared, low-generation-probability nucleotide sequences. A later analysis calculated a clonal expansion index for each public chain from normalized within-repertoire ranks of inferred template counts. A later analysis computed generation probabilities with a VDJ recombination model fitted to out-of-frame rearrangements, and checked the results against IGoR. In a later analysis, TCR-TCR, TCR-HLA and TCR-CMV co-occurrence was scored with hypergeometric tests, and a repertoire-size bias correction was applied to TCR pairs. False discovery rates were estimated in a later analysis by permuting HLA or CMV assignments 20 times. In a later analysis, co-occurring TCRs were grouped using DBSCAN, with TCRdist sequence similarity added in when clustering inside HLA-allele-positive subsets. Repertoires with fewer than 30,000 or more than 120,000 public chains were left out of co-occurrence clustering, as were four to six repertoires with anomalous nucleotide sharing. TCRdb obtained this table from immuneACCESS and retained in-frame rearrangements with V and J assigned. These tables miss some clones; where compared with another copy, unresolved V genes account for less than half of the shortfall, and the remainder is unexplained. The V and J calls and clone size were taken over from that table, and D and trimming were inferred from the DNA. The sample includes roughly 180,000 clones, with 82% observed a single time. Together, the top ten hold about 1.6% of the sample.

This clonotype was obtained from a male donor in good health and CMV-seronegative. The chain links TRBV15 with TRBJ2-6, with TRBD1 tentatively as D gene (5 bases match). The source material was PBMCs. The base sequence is TGTGCCACCAGCACCAGGGAATTAACTCTTAGCGGGGCCAACGTCCTGACTTTC. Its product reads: CATSTRELTLSGANVLTF.